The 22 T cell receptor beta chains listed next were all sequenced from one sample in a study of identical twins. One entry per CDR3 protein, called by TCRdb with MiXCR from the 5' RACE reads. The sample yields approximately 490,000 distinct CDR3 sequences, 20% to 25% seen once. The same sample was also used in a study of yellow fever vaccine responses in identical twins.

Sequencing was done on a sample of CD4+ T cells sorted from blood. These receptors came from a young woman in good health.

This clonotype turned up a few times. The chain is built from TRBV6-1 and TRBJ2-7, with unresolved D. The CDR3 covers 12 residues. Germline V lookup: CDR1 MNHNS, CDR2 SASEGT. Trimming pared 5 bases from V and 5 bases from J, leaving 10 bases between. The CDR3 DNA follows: TGTGCCAGCAGTACAATGACGGACGAGCAGTACGTC. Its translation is CASSTMTDEQYV.

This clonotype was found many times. The CDR3 DNA reads as TGTGCCAGCAGTTTTGCCCCCCAGGGATCTTACGGCTACACCTTC. This encodes CASSFAPQGSYGYTF. The V and J genes are TRBV12-3 or TRBV12-4 and TRBJ1-2, with TRBD1 as a possible D gene (5 bases). Trimming shortened V by 3 bases and J by 8 bases, and 19 bases separated the two germline ends. This CDR3 region has 15 residues.

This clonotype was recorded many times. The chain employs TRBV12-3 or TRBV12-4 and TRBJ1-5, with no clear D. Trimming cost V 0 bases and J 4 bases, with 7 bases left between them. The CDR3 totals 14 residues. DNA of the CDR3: TGTGCCAGCAGTTTAGCGCACGGAAATCAGCCCCAGCATTTT. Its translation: CASSLAHGNQPQHF.

CDR3 in DNA: TGTGCCAGCAGCTTATGGCTAGCGCCAAGCTCCTACAATGAGCAGTTCTTC. Translating gives CASSLWLAPSSYNEQFF. The chain has TRBV11-2 and TRBJ2-1; TRBD2 is a possible D gene (6 bases). Trimming pared 2 bases from V and 0 bases from J, leaving 14 bases between. The germline V gene has CDR1 SGHAT and CDR2 FQNNGV. The CDR3 consists of 17 residues.

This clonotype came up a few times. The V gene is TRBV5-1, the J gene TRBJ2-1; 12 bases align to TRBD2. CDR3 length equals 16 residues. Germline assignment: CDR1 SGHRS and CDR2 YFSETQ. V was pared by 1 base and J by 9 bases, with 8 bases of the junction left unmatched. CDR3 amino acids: CASSLSLAGGAFEQFF. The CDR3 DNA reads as TGCGCCAGCAGCTTGTCCCTAGCGGGAGGGGCATTTGAGCAGTTCTTC. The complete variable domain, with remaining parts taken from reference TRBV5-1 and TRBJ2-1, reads KAGVTQTPRYLIKTRGQQVTLSCSPISGHRSVSWYQQTPGQGLQFLFEYFSETQRNKGNFPGRFSGRQFSNSRSEMNVSTLELGDSALYLCASSLSLAGGAFEQFFGPGTRLTVL.

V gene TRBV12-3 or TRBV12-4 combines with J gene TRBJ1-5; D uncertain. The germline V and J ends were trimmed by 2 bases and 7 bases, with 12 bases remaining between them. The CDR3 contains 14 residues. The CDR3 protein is CASSLTGSQQPQHF. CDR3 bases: TGTGCCAGCAGTTTAACGGGTTCTCAACAGCCCCAGCATTTT.

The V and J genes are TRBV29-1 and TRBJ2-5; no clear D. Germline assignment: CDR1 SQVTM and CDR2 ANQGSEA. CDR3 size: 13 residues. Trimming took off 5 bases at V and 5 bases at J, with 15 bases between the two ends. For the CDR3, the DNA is TGCAGCGTTTGGGCCACCCTGTCGGAGACCCAGTACTTC. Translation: CSVWATLSETQYF.

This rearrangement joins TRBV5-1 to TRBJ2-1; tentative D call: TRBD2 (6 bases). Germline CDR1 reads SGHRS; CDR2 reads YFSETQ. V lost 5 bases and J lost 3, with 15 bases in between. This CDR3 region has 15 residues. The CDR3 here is CASRVRGGNYNEQFF. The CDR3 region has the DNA TGCGCCAGCAGAGTGCGGGGCGGAAACTACAATGAGCAGTTCTTC.

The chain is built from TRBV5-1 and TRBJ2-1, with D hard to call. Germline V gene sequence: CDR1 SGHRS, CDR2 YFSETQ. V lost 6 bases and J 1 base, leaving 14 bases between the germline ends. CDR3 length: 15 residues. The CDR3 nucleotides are TGCGCCAGCACCCGCGCGGCCATGTCCTACAATGAGCAGTTCTTC. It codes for CASTRAAMSYNEQFF.

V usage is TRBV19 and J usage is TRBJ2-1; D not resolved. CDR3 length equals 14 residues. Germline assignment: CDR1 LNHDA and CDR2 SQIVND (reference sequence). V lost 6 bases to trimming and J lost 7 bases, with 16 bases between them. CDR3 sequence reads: CASSVDPEANEQFF. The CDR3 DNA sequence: TGTGCCAGTAGCGTAGACCCGGAAGCAAATGAGCAGTTCTTC.

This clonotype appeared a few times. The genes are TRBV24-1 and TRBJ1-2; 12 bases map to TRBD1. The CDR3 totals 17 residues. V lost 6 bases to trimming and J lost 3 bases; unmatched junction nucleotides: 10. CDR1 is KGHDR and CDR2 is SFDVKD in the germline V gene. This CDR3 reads CATSYRDRGRGDYGYTF. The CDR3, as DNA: TGTGCCACCAGTTACCGGGACAGGGGGCGCGGGGACTATGGCTACACCTTC.

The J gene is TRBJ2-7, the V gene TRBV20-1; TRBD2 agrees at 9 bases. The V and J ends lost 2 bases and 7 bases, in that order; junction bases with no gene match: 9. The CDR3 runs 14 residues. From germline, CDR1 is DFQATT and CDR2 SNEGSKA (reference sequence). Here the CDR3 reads CSARPGLAVREQYF. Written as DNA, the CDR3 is TGCAGTGCTAGACCGGGACTAGCTGTTAGGGAGCAGTACTTC.

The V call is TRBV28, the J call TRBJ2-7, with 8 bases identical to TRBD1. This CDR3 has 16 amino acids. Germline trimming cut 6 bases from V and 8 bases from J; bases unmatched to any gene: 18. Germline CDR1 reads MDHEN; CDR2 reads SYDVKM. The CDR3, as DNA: TGTGCCAGCAGCCTTATCCTCAGGACAGGGCGTGGACAGCAGTACGTC. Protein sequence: CASSLILRTGRGQQYV.

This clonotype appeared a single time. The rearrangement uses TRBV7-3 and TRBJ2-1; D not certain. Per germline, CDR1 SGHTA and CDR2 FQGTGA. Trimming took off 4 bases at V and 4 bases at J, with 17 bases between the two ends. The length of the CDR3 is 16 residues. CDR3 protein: CASSSSGGGKYNEQFF. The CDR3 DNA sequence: TGTGCCAGCAGCTCCTCGGGTGGCGGCAAGTACAATGAGCAGTTCTTC.

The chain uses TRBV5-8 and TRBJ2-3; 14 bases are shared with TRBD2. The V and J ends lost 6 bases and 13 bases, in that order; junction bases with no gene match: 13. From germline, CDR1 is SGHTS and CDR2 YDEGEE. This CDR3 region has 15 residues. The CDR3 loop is CASNPGLAGELSKYF. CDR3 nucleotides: TGTGCCAGCAACCCGGGACTAGCGGGGGAACTAAGCAAGTATTTT.

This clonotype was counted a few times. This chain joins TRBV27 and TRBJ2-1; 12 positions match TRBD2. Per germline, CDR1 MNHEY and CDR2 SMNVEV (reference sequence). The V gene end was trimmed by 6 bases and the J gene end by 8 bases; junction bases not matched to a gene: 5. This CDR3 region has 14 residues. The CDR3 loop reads CASRTSGRPHEQFF. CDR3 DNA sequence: TGTGCCAGCAGGACTAGCGGGAGACCCCATGAGCAGTTCTTC.

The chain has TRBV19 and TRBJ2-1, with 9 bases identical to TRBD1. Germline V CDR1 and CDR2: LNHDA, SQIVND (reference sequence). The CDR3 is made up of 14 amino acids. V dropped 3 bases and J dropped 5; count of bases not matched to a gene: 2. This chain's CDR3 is CASSIRTGDNEQFF. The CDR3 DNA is TGTGCCAGTAGTATCCGGACAGGGGACAATGAGCAGTTCTTC.

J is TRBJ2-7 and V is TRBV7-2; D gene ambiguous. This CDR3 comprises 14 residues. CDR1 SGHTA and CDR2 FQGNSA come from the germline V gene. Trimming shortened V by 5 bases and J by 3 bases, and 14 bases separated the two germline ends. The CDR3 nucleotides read TGTGCCAGCAGCCCCCAGTGGAGCTACTACGAGCAGTACTTC. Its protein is CASSPQWSYYEQYF.

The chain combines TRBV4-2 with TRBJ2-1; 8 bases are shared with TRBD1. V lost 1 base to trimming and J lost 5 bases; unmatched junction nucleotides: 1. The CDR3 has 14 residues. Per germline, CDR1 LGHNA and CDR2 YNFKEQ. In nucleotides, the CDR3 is TGTGCCAGCAGCCAAGGGACAGGGAACAATGAGCAGTTCTTC. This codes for CASSQGTGNNEQFF.

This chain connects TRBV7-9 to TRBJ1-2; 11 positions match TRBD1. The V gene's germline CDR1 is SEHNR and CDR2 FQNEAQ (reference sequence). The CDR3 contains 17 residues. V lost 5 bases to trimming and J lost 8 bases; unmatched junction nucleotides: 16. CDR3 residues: CASSPSGTGGWLRGYTF. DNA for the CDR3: TGTGCCAGCAGCCCCTCTGGGACAGGGGGATGGCTTCGCGGCTACACCTTC.

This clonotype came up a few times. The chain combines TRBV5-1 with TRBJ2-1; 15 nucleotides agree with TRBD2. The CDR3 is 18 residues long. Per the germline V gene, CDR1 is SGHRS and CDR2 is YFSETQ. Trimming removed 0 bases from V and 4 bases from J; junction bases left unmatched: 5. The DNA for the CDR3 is TGCGCCAGCAGCTTGGCCGGGACTAGCGGGGGGATGTACAATGAGCAGTTCTTC. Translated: CASSLAGTSGGMYNEQFF.

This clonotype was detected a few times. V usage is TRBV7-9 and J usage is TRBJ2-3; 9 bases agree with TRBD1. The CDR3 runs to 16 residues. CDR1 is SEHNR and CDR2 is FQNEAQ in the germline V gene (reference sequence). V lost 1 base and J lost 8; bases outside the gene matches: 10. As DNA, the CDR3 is TGTGCCAGCAGCTTAGTCACGGGACAGGGCCATGCTACGCAGTATTTT. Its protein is CASSLVTGQGHATQYF. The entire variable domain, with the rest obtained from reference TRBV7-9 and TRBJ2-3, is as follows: DTGVSQNPRHKITKRGQNVTFRCDPISEHNRLYWYRQTLGQGPEFLTYFQNEAQLEKSRLLSDRFSAERPKGSFSTLEIQRTEQGDSAMYLCASSLVTGQGHATQYFGPGTRLTVL.